This T cell receptor (beta chain) was identified in a study of response to subunit inactivated influenza vaccine. There are 13 residues in the CDR3. Looked up from germline, CDR1 is DFQATT and CDR2 is SNEGSKA (reference sequence). Trimming took 6 bases from V and 2 from J; bases not matched to a gene: 5. Study-wide results and limits: It was suggested by the authors that few new T cells are recruited by each seasonal influenza vaccination.

A remark on this clonotype: Its antigen is unidentified.

TCRdb re-called the RT-PCR reads through MiXCR, storing one row per CDR3 protein. This repertoire shows fewer than 650,000 distinct CDR3 sequences, about an eighth found once; its top ten account for around 13%. This specimen was PBMCs from blood, taken about 40 days after vaccination. The V and J genes are TRBV20-1 and TRBJ2-3, with 7 nucleotides matching TRBD2. This sequence originates from a man between 45 and 60 years old who received an inactivated influenza vaccine. The CDR3 sequence: CSALGGYTDTQYF. The CDR3, as DNA: TGCAGTGCCCTCGGGGGGTACACAGATACGCAGTATTTT.